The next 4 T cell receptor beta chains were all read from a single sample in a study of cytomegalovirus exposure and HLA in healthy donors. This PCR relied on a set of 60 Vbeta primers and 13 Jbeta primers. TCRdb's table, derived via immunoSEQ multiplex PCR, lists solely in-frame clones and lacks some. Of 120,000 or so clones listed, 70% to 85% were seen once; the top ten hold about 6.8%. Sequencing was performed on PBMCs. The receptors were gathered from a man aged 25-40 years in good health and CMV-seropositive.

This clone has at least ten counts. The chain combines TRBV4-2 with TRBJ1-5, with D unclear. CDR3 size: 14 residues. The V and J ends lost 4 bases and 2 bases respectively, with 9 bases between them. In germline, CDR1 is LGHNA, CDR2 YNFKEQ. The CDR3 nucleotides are TGTGCCAGCAGCCTTGACTTGGGCAATCAGCCCCAGCATTTT. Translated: CASSLDLGNQPQHF.

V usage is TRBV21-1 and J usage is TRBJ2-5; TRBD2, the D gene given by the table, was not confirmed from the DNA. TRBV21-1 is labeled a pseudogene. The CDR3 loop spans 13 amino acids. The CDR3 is CASTLGHQETQYF. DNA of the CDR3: TGTGCCAGCACACTAGGGCACCAAGAGACCCAGTACTTC.

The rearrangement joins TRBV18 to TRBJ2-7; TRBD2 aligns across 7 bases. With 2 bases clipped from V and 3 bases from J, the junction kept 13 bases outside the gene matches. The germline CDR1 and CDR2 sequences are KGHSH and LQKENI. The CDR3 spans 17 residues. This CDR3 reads CASSPMDMLSGGYEQYF. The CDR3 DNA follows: TGTGCCAGCTCACCAATGGACATGTTGTCGGGGGGCTACGAGCAGTACTTC.

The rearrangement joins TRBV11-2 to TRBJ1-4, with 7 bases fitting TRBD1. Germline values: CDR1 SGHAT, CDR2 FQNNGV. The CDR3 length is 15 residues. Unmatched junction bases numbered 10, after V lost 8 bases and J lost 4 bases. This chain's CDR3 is CASGYPTGYNEKLFF. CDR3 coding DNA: TGTGCCAGCGGATACCCGACAGGGTATAATGAAAAACTGTTTTTT.